This is a list of T cell receptor beta chains from one sample in a study of T cell changes during pregnancy in multiple sclerosis. Using immunoSEQ multiplex PCR, the repertoire was profiled, and TCRdb retains in-frame clones only, with some absent. The sample shows 20,000 to 25,000 clones, about 89% of them seen only once. This material consisted of CD8+ T cells from peripheral blood mononuclear cells, taken in the first trimester of pregnancy. The receptors shown here come from a female donor in good health, enrolled as a control in a pregnancy study. Both conserved end residues are part of each CDR3. A D gene is named only where the DNA matches it firmly. The size field is filled for only some rows; it gives once, few, many or a size class.

d_gene	v_gene	abundance	j_gene	CDR3nt	CDR3aa
.	TRBV29-1	.	TRBJ2-1	TGCAGCGTTGAAGATGAGGGAGATCAGCAGTTCTTC	CSVEDEGDQQFF
TRBD2	TRBV28	.	TRBJ2-1	TGTGCCAGCAGCAATCTAGGCGGGGGGCCCTACAATGAGCAGTTCTTC	CASSNLGGGPYNEQFF
.	TRBV18	once	TRBJ1-4	TGTGCCAGCTCACCAGTCAGCGGTGAAAAACTGTTTTTT	CASSPVSGEKLFF
TRBD1	TRBV11-2	.	TRBJ2-2	TGTGCCAGCAGCTTACAACCCCGAGGACAGGGCAGGAACACCGGGGAGCTGTTTTTT	CASSLQPRGQGRNTGELFF
.	TRBV28	.	TRBJ1-5	TGTGCCAGCAGTTGGCTACAGGGTTCGGTAGATCAGCCCCAGCATTTT	CASSWLQGSVDQPQHF
.	TRBV6-4	once	TRBJ1-2	TGTGCCAGCAGTGACTGCAGTCCGTACTATGGTTACACCTTC	CASSDCSPYYGYTF
.	TRBV19	.	TRBJ2-1	TGTGCCAGCCGTGAGCGGAACTACAATGAGCAGTTCTTC	CASRERNYNEQFF
TRBD2	TRBV27	.	TRBJ2-5	TGTGCCAGCAGTCCAGCGGGGGGTCAAGAGACCCAGTACTTC	CASSPAGGQETQYF
TRBD1	TRBV7-9	.	TRBJ1-5	TGTGCCAGCAGCTTAGCTAGGGGGCACAATCAGCCCCAGCATTTT	CASSLARGHNQPQHF
TRBD1	TRBV27	few	TRBJ1-2	TGTGCCAGCAGTTCAGGGACAGGGGCGGGCTATGGCTACACCTTC	CASSSGTGAGYGYTF